This is a list of T cell receptor beta chains from one sample in a study of radiation and T cells in renal cell carcinoma. Sequencing used immunoSEQ multiplex PCR; TCRdb keeps in-frame clones, though not all of them. The sample yields 60,000 or so clones, over 65% seen once. The material was blood, obtained from a patient whose treatment included radiotherapy and nephrectomy. All receptors come from a man aged 60-69 years with renal cell carcinoma. Each CDR3 is given with its conserved first and last residue. The D gene is left open where the match is weak. Clone size is given for some rows only: seen once, a few or many times, or a class if the clone is expanded.

TRBV11-2,-,-,TRBJ1-1,TGTGCCAGCAGCTTAGGGGGAATTGAAGCTTTCTTT,CASSLGGIEAFF
TRBV4-2,-,-,TRBJ1-2,TGTGCCAGCAGCCAAGTTCTAGGGGGGGGCAGCCCGAGTGGCTACACCTTC,CASSQVLGGGSPSGYTF
TRBV18,-,-,TRBJ2-3,TGTGCCAGCTCTAGTCCCCCTACAGATACGCAGTATTTT,CASSSPPTDTQYF
TRBV29-1,-,TRBD1,TRBJ2-5,TGCAGCGTTGAAAAAGGGGGCGGAGAGACCCAGTACTTC,CSVEKGGGETQYF
TRBV19,few,-,TRBJ1-1,TGTGCCAGTAGTATAGATCATGCCCTAACAGAAGGGAGGACTGAAGCTTTCTTT,CASSIDHALTEGRTEAFF
TRBV18,-,-,TRBJ1-4,TGTGCCAGCTCACCACAAACGATGCAAAGGGGAGCCTACGAAAAACTGTTTTTT,CASSPQTMQRGAYEKLFF
TRBV7-6,-,-,TRBJ1-4,TGTGCCAGCAACCTCCCGGGGGATGAAAAACTGTTTTTT,CASNLPGDEKLFF
TRBV12-5,-,-,TRBJ2-1,TGTGCTAGTGGTCTCCTGGACTACAATGAGCAGTTCTTC,CASGLLDYNEQFF
TRBV18,-,-,TRBJ2-1,TGTGCCAGCTCACCCTCAGTCCTAGGATATGGGTACAATGAGCAGTTCTTC,CASSPSVLGYGYNEQFF
TRBV4-3,-,-,TRBJ2-1,TGCGCCAGCAGCCAAGATCGAGTAGGAGTCTACAATGAGCAGTTCTTC,CASSQDRVGVYNEQFF
TRBV30,-,-,TRBJ2-4,TGTGCCTGGAGTGTAGGGATTGGCGGACCGACAGCCAAAAACATTCAGTACTTC,CAWSVGIGGPTAKNIQYF
TRBV21-1,once,-,TRBJ1-3,TGTGCCAGCAGCAAAGTTGGGACGGACCGTTCCATATATTTT,CASSKVGTDRSIYF
TRBV5-1,few,-,TRBJ1-1,TGCGCCAGCAGCTTGCAGGGAAGGAGCACTGAAGCTTTCTTT,CASSLQGRSTEAFF
TRBV5-1,-,TRBD1,TRBJ2-2,TGCGCCAGCGGGTCCGGGACAGGCGGGGAGCTGTTTTTT,CASGSGTGGELFF
TRBV14,-,-,TRBJ2-1,TGTGCCAGCAGCCAGACACAGGGAGATGAGCAGTTCTTC,CASSQTQGDEQFF
TRBV7-8,-,-,TRBJ2-1,TGTGCCAGCAGCTCTCCGGAGAACAATGAGCAGTTCTTC,CASSSPENNEQFF
TRBV5-1,-,-,TRBJ2-5,TGCGCCAGCAGCTTGGGAGGGCCGGAGGGAGAGACCCAGTACTTC,CASSLGGPEGETQYF
TRBV4-3,-,TRBD2,TRBJ2-5,TGCGCCAGCAGCCAGGGGACTAGCGGGGAGCAAGAGAGCCAGTACTTC,CASSQGTSGEQESQYF
TRBV4-3,-,TRBD2,TRBJ2-3,TGCGCCAGCAGCCAAGAGTTCCGGCGGGGGGTAGATACGCAGTATTTT,CASSQEFRRGVDTQYF
TRBV6-5,-,TRBD1,TRBJ1-4,TGTGCCAGCAGACGACAGGGGGCCAATGAAAAACTGTTTTTT,CASRRQGANEKLFF
TRBV5-1,-,TRBD1,TRBJ2-5,TGCGCCAGCAGCGGCGACAGGGGACTAGAGACCCAGTACTTC,CASSGDRGLETQYF
TRBV29-1,-,-,TRBJ2-1,TGCAGCGTAAGCTTGGTGGGATACAATGAGCAGTTCTTC,CSVSLVGYNEQFF
TRBV7-8,-,-,TRBJ1-5,TGTGCCAGCAGCGCGGTGGAGGGGGAAAATCAGCCCCAGCATTTT,CASSAVEGENQPQHF
TRBV10-1,-,-,TRBJ2-3,TGCGCCAGCAGTGAACGGACGGGGGCAGATACGCAGTATTTT,CASSERTGADTQYF
TRBV29-1,once,TRBD1,TRBJ2-5,TGCAGCGTTGCTAGACAGGGGAAAGAGACCCAGTACTTC,CSVARQGKETQYF
TRBV11-2,-,-,TRBJ1-1,TGTGCCAGCAGCTTAGTCTACGACCACTCGGACACTGAAGCTTTCTTT,CASSLVYDHSDTEAFF
TRBV11-2,-,-,TRBJ2-7,TGTGCCAGCACCAACCAGGGTAGCGGATTCTCCTACGAGCAGTACTTC,CASTNQGSGFSYEQYF
TRBV19,-,TRBD1,TRBJ2-5,TGTGCCAGTAGCTCCGGGACAGGGCCCTTAGCACGAGAGACCCAGTACTTC,CASSSGTGPLARETQYF
TRBV2,once,-,TRBJ2-5,TGTGCCAGCAGTGAGAGCCCGAGGGGGTCCCAGTACTTC,CASSESPRGSQYF
TRBV10-3,-,-,TRBJ1-2,TGTGCCATCAGCAGACAAAGCCGGGGGTATGGCTACACCTTC,CAISRQSRGYGYTF
TRBV7-9,-,TRBD1,TRBJ1-2,TGTGCCAGCAGTCGAACCGGGACAGAAGTTGGAGGCTACACCTTC,CASSRTGTEVGGYTF
TRBV11-2,-,TRBD1,TRBJ2-7,TGTGCCAGCAGCTTAGGGGGACAGGGTCCCTACGAGCAGTACTTC,CASSLGGQGPYEQYF
TRBV6-5,-,TRBD1,TRBJ2-1,TGTGCTAATGGGACAGGGGTTAACAATGAGCAGTTCTTC,CANGTGVNNEQFF
TRBV7-8,-,-,TRBJ1-2,TGTGCCAGCAGCTTAGCGATGGAAGGCTACACCTTC,CASSLAMEGYTF
TRBV12-5,few,-,TRBJ1-5,TGTGCTAGTGGCTACAGCTATAGCAATCAGCCCCAGCATTTT,CASGYSYSNQPQHF